The 30 T cell receptor beta chains below all came from one sample that was sequenced in a study of T cells in Graves' hyperthyroidism and ophthalmopathy. Amplification targeted TCR beta CDR3 regions from RNA transcripts. A first-round RT-PCR of the TCR CDR3 used the HTBI primer set. MiXCR, applied by TCRdb to the multiplex PCR reads, yields one record per CDR3 protein. The data contain around 430,000 distinct CDR3 sequences, 14% to 15% of them singletons. The sample taken for sequencing was blood. The receptor set was obtained from a woman in her 30s with Graves' hyperthyroidism.

This clonotype occurred many times. This chain uses TRBV28 with TRBJ1-1; D gene unclear. Germline CDR1 MDHEN, CDR2 SYDVKM. The CDR3 is made up of 13 amino acids. The V end lost 7 bases, the J end lost 0 bases, and 9 bases lay between the germline ends. The CDR3 protein is CASITEMNTEAFF. For the CDR3, the DNA is TGTGCCAGCATAACAGAAATGAACACTGAAGCTTTCTTT.

This clonotype has at least ten counts. The chain couples TRBV7-8 to TRBJ2-2; 10 bases agree with TRBD1. CDR1 and CDR2 (germline): SGHVS, FQNEAQ. This CDR3 is built from 15 residues. With V trimmed by 5 bases and J by 7 bases, 7 bases remained unmatched. The CDR3 DNA sequence: TGTGCCAGCAGCCAACGGACAGGGGGAATCGGGGAGCTGTTTTTT. Translating gives CASSQRTGGIGELFF. The variable domain in full, with the rest retrieved from reference TRBV7-8 and TRBJ2-2, is GAGVSQSPRYKVAKRGQDVALRCDPISGHVSLFWYQQALGQGPEFLTYFQNEAQLDKSGLPSDRFFAERPEGSVSTLKIQRTQQEDSAVYLCASSQRTGGIGELFFGEGSRLTVL.

The genes are TRBV6-4 and TRBJ2-1; TRBD2 matches at 14 bases. The CDR3 runs 19 residues. Unmatched junction bases numbered 13, after V lost 4 bases and J lost 5 bases. Per the germline V gene, CDR1 is MRHNA and CDR2 is SNTAGT. CDR3 bases: TGTGCCAGCAGTGCCCCGGGACTAGCGGGAGAGGGCTCTGACAATGAGCAGTTCTTC. Amino acid sequence: CASSAPGLAGEGSDNEQFF.

This clonotype was detected ten times or more. The V gene is TRBV29-1, the J gene TRBJ2-3, with 11 positions matching TRBD1. J lost 2 bases, V lost 7 bases, and 5 bases had no gene match. Germline loops: CDR1 SQVTM, CDR2 ANQGSEA. The CDR3 runs to 14 residues. The CDR3: CSGSGQGATDTQYF. The CDR3 DNA is TGCAGCGGTAGTGGACAGGGGGCCACAGATACGCAGTATTTT.

This clonotype showed up many times. The V call is TRBV6-1, the J call TRBJ2-7; tentative D call: TRBD1 (6 bases). The CDR3 is made up of 14 amino acids. Trimming pared 10 bases from V and 9 bases from J, leaving 25 bases between. Per the germline V gene, CDR1 is MNHNS and CDR2 is SASEGT. CDR3 in amino acids: CAIRGGQTTYPQYF. The CDR3 DNA sequence: TGTGCCATCCGGGGCGGACAGACGACTTACCCGCAGTACTTC.

This clonotype was counted ten times or more. As DNA, the CDR3 is TGTGCCAGCAGTCTCAGGGGGCCGAATGAGCAGTTCTTC. Translated: CASSLRGPNEQFF. This chain joins TRBV12-3 or TRBV12-4 and TRBJ2-1; 8 bases are shared with TRBD1. The CDR3 loop spans 13 amino acids. V shed 5 bases, J shed 7 bases, and the junction held 4 bases outside the gene matches.

The CDR3 nucleotides are TGTGCCAGCAAGACAGGGTCGAACACCGGGGAGCTGTTTTTT. As protein: CASKTGSNTGELFF. The chain recombines TRBV7-2 with TRBJ2-2, with 7 bases matching TRBD1. V shed 7 bases and J 0 bases; nucleotides not matched to a gene: 2. This CDR3 comprises 14 residues. Germline CDR1 reads SGHTA; CDR2 reads FQGNSA.

This clonotype was counted many times. The V gene is TRBV28, the J gene TRBJ2-3; D not certain. CDR1 and CDR2 from the germline V gene are MDHEN and SYDVKM. Trimming took 7 bases from V and 3 from J, leaving 11 bases between them. The CDR3 sequence is 13 residues long. CDR3 DNA sequence: TGTGCCAGCACTCTAGACGTGACAGATACGCAGTATTTT. It translates to CASTLDVTDTQYF.

This clonotype has at least ten counts. The chain joins TRBV5-1 to TRBJ2-1; the D gene is possibly TRBD1 (8 bases). There are 15 residues in the CDR3. V gave up 4 bases and J gave up 2 bases, with 13 bases separating them. Per the germline V gene, CDR1 is SGHRS and CDR2 is YFSETQ. DNA of the CDR3: TGCGCCAGCAGCAGCGGGACAGGCACCTACAATGAGCAGTTCTTC. It translates to CASSSGTGTYNEQFF.

The rearrangement uses TRBV28 and TRBJ2-7; 10 nucleotides align to TRBD1. The length of the CDR3 is 15 residues. Germline CDR1 is MDHEN and CDR2 is SYDVKM. The junction had 8 bases not matched to a gene; V was cut back by 5 bases and J by 4 bases. This CDR3 is CASSGGQGLGYEQYF. CDR3 nucleotides: TGTGCCAGCAGTGGGGGACAGGGGCTGGGGTACGAGCAGTACTTC. Full variable domain (missing parts from reference TRBV28 and TRBJ2-7): DVKVTQSSRYLVKRTGEKVFLECVQDMDHENMFWYRQDPGLGLRLIYFSYDVKMKEKGDIPEGYSVSREKKERFSLILESASTNQTSMYLCASSGGQGLGYEQYFGPGTRLTVT.

This clonotype was observed many times. The chain couples TRBV6-1 to TRBJ2-1; maybe TRBD1 (6 bases). Germline V CDR1 and CDR2: MNHNS, SASEGT. The CDR3 is 15 residues long. V was shortened by 5 bases and J by 3 bases, with 14 bases between the two germline ends. The CDR3 loop reads CASSSGQLDYNEQFF. The CDR3 DNA follows: TGTGCCAGCAGTTCAGGACAGCTCGACTACAATGAGCAGTTCTTC.

The sample holds many counts of this clonotype. The CDR3 here is CASSPPRASGRAGEQFF. As DNA, the CDR3 is TGTGCCAGCAGCCCCCCCCGAGCTAGCGGGAGGGCCGGGGAGCAGTTCTTC. V is TRBV3-1 and J is TRBJ2-1; 12 bases fit TRBD2. The CDR3 consists of 17 residues. V trimming: 4 bases; J trimming: 10 bases; junction bases outside the gene matches: 14. Germline lookup yields CDR1 LGHDT and CDR2 YNNKEL (reference sequence).

V and J are TRBV24-1 and TRBJ2-2, with D possibly being TRBD2 (7 bases). V lost 8 bases, J lost 6 bases, and 24 bases lay in between. Looked up from germline, CDR1 is KGHDR and CDR2 is SFDVKD. The CDR3 contains 17 residues. This chain's CDR3 is CATTAAGGGVGAGELFF. The CDR3 nucleotides are TGTGCCACCACCGCGGCAGGCGGGGGCGTAGGGGCCGGGGAGCTGTTTTTT.

This clonotype was observed a handful of times. The chain combines TRBV3-1 with TRBJ1-4, with TRBD1 as a possible D gene (5 bases). With 4 bases removed from V and 8 bases from J, the gap between germline ends came to 17 bases. CDR3 length equals 15 residues. Germline-derived CDR1 and CDR2 are LGHDT and YNNKEL (reference sequence). The DNA of the CDR3 is TGTGCCAGCAGCCGTGGGTTAGGGGTTGGGGAAAAACTGTTTTTT. This gives the protein CASSRGLGVGEKLFF.

This clonotype was picked up a small number of times. V usage is TRBV30 and J usage is TRBJ2-3; TRBD2 aligns across 7 bases. V shed 4 bases, J shed 1 base, and the junction held 11 bases outside the gene matches. Germline V gene lookup returns CDR1 GTSNPN and CDR2 SVGIG (reference sequence). CDR3 size: 16 residues. The CDR3 DNA reads TGTGCCTGGACCGGCGGCGGGGGAGGGGGCACAGATACGCAGTATTTT. Translated, it gives CAWTGGGGGGTDTQYF.

The rearrangement uses TRBV27 and TRBJ1-1; no definite D call. Germline CDR1 reads MNHEY; CDR2 reads SMNVEV (reference sequence). The CDR3 length is 14 residues. Between the trimmed V and J ends, which lost 5 bases and 1 base, there was a span of 11 bases. CDR3 sequence (DNA): TGTGCCAGCAGTCCGTTCGGCTGGAACACTGAAGCTTTCTTT. It specifies CASSPFGWNTEAFF.

This clonotype was seen repeatedly, ten times or more. The chain carries TRBV11-2 and TRBJ2-1, with a tentative D call TRBD2 (5 bases). Trimming left V 5 bases short and J 7 bases short, with 12 bases between. Germline CDR1 reads SGHAT; CDR2 reads FQNNGV. CDR3 length: 13 amino acids. The CDR3 DNA follows: TGTGCCAGCAGCGGGAGCCCGCGAAATGAGCAGTTCTTC. It translates to CASSGSPRNEQFF.

This clonotype has at least ten counts. This sequence joins TRBV2 and TRBJ2-1, with TRBD2 matching 15 bases. V gave up 6 bases and J gave up 7 bases; unmatched junction bases: 1. The CDR3 runs to 14 residues. Germline loops: CDR1 SNHLY, CDR2 FYNNEI. CDR3 in DNA: TGTGCCAGCAGCGGACTAGCGGGGGGGAATGAGCAGTTCTTC. As protein: CASSGLAGGNEQFF.

This clonotype was seen ten or more times. This sequence joins TRBV15 and TRBJ1-5; no clear D gene. V was trimmed by 0 bases and J by 7 bases, leaving 13 bases between them. Germline CDR1 and CDR2: LNHNV and YYDKDF (reference sequence). This CDR3 is built from 15 residues. CDR3 loop: CATSRDTGYRQPQHF. CDR3 nucleotides: TGTGCCACCAGCAGAGATACGGGGTATCGGCAGCCCCAGCATTTT.

The chain recombines TRBV5-1 with TRBJ2-7; 12 nucleotides align to TRBD1. The CDR3 runs 19 residues. Germline trimming cut 3 bases from V and 0 bases from J; bases unmatched to any gene: 13. The germline CDR1 and CDR2 sequences are SGHRS and YFSETQ. The CDR3 spells CASSWGGQGAAVHSYEQYF. The DNA of the CDR3 is TGCGCCAGCAGCTGGGGGGGACAGGGGGCCGCGGTACACTCCTACGAGCAGTACTTC.

This clonotype was picked up a small number of times. The rearrangement links TRBV7-9 to TRBJ1-1; D may be TRBD1 (5 bases). Between the trimmed V and J ends, which lost 1 base and 3 bases, there was a span of 12 bases. From germline, CDR1 is SEHNR and CDR2 FQNEAQ (reference sequence). The CDR3 loop spans 15 amino acids. The CDR3 loop is CASSLDGDLYTEAFF. The CDR3 region has the DNA TGTGCCAGCAGCTTAGACGGGGACCTCTACACTGAAGCTTTCTTT.

The chain links TRBV6-5 to TRBJ1-3; tentatively, D is TRBD1 (6 bases). CDR1 is MNHEY and CDR2 is SVGAGI in the germline V gene. This CDR3 region has 14 residues. V lost 2 bases and J lost 8, with 13 bases in between. The CDR3 here is CASSYGQQEHTIYF. The CDR3 DNA reads TGTGCCAGCAGTTACGGACAGCAAGAACACACCATATATTTT.

CDR3 sequence (DNA): TGCAGTGCTAGGAGCACGGTTAGCAATCAGCCCCAGCATTTT. It codes for CSARSTVSNQPQHF. This chain links TRBV20-1 with TRBJ1-5; D is unclear. The germline CDR1 and CDR2 sequences are DFQATT and SNEGSKA (reference sequence). Trimming cost V 3 bases and J 0 bases, with 9 bases left between them. This CDR3 region has 14 residues.

This clonotype has a handful of counts. The rearrangement uses TRBV3-1 and TRBJ1-6; 7 positions match TRBD1. V trimming: 4 bases; J trimming: 10 bases; junction bases outside the gene matches: 10. Germline V gene sequence: CDR1 LGHDT, CDR2 YNNKEL (reference sequence). The CDR3 runs to 15 residues. CDR3 sequence reads: CASSLGTVIRSPLHF. In DNA, the CDR3 is TGTGCCAGCAGCCTCGGGACAGTGATACGGTCACCCCTCCACTTT.

This clonotype was recorded at least ten times. Mismatch with germline at one junction end may stem from a read error. The V call is TRBV18, the J call TRBJ1-4; perhaps TRBD1 as D (6 bases). Germline-derived CDR1 and CDR2 are KGHSH and LQKENI. The CDR3 totals 13 residues. CDR3 residues: CASSDTGNEKLFF. In DNA form, the CDR3 reads TGTGCCAGCTCAGATACAGGGAATGAAAAGCTGTTTTTT.

This clonotype was found many times. CDR3 sequence: CASSLEGSRPWAFF. The CDR3 bases are TGTGCCAGCAGTTTAGAAGGCTCACGCCCTTGGGCTTTCTTT. The chain joins TRBV28 to TRBJ1-1, with no clear D. Between the trimmed V and J ends, which lost 2 bases and 11 bases, there was a span of 18 bases. The length of the CDR3 is 14 residues. Germline CDR1 is MDHEN and CDR2 is SYDVKM. The full variable domain, in which reference TRBV28 and TRBJ1-1 provide the parts outside the CDR3, is DVKVTQSSRYLVKRTGEKVFLECVQDMDHENMFWYRQDPGLGLRLIYFSYDVKMKEKGDIPEGYSVSREKKERFSLILESASTNQTSMYLCASSLEGSRPWAFFGQGTRLTVV.

This clonotype was seen only once. This may stem from a read error, because a much larger clone lies one nucleotide away. The V gene is TRBV27, the J gene TRBJ1-1, with a tentative D call TRBD1 (5 bases). From germline, CDR1 is MNHEY and CDR2 SMNVEV (reference sequence). The CDR3 consists of 14 residues. The DNA for the CDR3 is TGTGCCAGCAGTTTAATAGGGGCGCGAACTGAAGCTTCCTTT. Encoded protein: CASSLIGARTEASF.

The J gene is TRBJ1-6, the V gene TRBV4-2; D call uncertain. Germline V gene data show CDR1 as LGHNA and CDR2 as YNFKEQ. The CDR3 spans 14 residues. Trimming left V 2 bases short and J 11 bases short, with 13 bases between. The CDR3 protein is CASSQRRSLPPLHF. DNA for the CDR3: TGTGCCAGCAGCCAACGACGAAGTCTACCACCCCTCCACTTT.

This clonotype was recorded a few times. V gene TRBV12-3 or TRBV12-4 combines with J gene TRBJ2-7; unclear D gene. The length of the CDR3 is 12 residues. V lost 5 bases, J lost 4 bases, and 9 bases lay in between. In DNA, the CDR3 is TGTGCCAGCAGTCTCCACTATTACGAGCAGTACTTC. Protein product: CASSLHYYEQYF.

Ten or more counts support this clonotype. J is TRBJ2-7 and V is TRBV28, with 9 bases fitting TRBD1. Looked up from germline, CDR1 is MDHEN and CDR2 is SYDVKM. Losses at the gene ends were 3 bases for V and 6 bases for J; bases not matched to a gene: 9. This CDR3 region has 15 residues. The CDR3 sequence: CASSLGDRVSSEQYF. CDR3 bases: TGTGCCAGCAGTTTGGGGGACAGGGTCTCTAGCGAGCAGTACTTC.